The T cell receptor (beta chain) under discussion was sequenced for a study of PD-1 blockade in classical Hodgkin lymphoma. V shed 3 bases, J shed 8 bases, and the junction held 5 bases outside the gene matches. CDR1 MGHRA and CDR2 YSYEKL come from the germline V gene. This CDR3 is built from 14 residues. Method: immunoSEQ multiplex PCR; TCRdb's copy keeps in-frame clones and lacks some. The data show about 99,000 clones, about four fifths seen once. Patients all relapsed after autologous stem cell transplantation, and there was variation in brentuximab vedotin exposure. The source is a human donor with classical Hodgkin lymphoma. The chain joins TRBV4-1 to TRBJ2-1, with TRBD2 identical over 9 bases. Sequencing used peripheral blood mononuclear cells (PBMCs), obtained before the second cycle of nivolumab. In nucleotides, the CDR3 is TGCGCCAGCAGCCACCGGACTAGCGTGGATGAGCAGTTCTTC. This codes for CASSHRTSVDEQFF.